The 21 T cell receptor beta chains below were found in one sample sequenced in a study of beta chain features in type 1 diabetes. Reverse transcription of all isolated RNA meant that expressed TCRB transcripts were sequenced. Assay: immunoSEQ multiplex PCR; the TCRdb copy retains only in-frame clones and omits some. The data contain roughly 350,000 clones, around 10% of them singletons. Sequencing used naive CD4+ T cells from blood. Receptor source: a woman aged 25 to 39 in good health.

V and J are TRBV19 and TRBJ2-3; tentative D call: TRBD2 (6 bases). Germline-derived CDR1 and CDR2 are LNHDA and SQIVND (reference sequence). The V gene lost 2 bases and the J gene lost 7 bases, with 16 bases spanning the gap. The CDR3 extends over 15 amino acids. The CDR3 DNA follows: TGTGCCAGTAGTATATTCACGGAGGGCCCACATACGCAGTATTTT. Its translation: CASSIFTEGPHTQYF.

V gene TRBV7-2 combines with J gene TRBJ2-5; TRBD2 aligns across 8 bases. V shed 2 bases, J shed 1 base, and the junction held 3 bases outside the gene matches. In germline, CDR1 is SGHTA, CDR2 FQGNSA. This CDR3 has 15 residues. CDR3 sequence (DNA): TGTGCCAGCAGCTTAAGCGGGAGAAGCCAAGAGACCCAGTACTTC. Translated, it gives CASSLSGRSQETQYF.

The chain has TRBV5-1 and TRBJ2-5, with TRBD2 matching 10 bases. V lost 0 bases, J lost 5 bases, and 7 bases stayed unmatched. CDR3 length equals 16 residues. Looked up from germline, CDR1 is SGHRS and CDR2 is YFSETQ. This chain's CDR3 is CASSLAASGSGETQYF. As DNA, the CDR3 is TGCGCCAGCAGCTTGGCTGCTAGCGGGAGTGGTGAGACCCAGTACTTC.

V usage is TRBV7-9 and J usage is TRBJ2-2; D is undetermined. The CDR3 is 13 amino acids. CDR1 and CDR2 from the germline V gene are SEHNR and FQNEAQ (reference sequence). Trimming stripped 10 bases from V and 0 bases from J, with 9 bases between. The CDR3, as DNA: TGTGCCACTGGCAGATCGAACACCGGGGAGCTGTTTTTT. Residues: CATGRSNTGELFF.

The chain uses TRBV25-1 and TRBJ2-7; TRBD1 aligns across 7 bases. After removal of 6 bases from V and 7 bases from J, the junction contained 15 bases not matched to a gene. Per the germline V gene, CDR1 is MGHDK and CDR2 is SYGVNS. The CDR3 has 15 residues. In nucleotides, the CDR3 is TGTGCCAGCAGCCAAATTGACAGGGTAGTTGAAGAGCAGTACTTC. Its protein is CASSQIDRVVEEQYF.

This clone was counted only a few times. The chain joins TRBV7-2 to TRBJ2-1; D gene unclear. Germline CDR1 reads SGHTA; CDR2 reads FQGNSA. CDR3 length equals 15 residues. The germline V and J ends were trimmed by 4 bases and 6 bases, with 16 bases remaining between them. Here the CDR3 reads CASSSRPSEGNEQFF. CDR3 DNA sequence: TGTGCCAGCAGCTCTAGGCCCTCCGAAGGCAATGAGCAGTTCTTC.

CDR3 amino acids: CASSDGRGNEQYF. CDR3 sequence (DNA): TGTGCCAGTAGTGATGGCAGGGGGAACGAGCAGTACTTC. The V gene is TRBV19, the J gene TRBJ2-7; 7 positions match TRBD1. The germline V gene has CDR1 LNHDA and CDR2 SQIVND (reference sequence). The CDR3 covers 13 residues. After removal of 5 bases from V and 5 bases from J, the junction contained 6 bases not matched to a gene.

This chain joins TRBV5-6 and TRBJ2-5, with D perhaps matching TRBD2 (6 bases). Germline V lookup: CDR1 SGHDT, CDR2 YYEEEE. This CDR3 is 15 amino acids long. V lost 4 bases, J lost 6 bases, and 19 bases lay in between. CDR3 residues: CASSPGVSSRQTQYF. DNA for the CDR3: TGTGCCAGCAGCCCGGGGGTGAGCAGCAGGCAGACCCAGTACTTC.

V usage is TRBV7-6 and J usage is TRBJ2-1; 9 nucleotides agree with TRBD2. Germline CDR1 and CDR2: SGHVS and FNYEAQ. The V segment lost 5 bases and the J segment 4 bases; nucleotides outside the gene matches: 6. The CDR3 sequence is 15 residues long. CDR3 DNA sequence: TGTGCCAGCAGCACCTCTAGCGGGACTTACAATGAGCAGTTCTTC. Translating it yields CASSTSSGTYNEQFF.

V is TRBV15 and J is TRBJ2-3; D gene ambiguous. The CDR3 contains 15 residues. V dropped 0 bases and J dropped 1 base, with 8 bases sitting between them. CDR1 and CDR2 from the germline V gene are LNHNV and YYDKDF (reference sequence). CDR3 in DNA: TGTGCCACCAGCAGAGATCCAAGAGGCACAGATACGCAGTATTTT. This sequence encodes CATSRDPRGTDTQYF.

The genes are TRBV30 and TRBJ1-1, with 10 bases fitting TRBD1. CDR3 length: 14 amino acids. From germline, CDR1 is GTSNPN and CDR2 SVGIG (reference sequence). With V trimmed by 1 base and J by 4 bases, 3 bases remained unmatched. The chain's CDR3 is CAWSDGQGGTEAFF. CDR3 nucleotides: TGTGCCTGGAGTGATGGACAGGGGGGCACTGAAGCTTTCTTT.

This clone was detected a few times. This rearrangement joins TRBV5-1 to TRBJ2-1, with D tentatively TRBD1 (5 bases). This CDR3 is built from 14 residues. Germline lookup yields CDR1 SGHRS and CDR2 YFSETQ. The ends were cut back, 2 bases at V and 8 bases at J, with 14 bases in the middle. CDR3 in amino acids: CASSFGQPMDEQFF. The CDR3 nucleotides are TGCGCCAGCAGCTTCGGACAACCGATGGATGAGCAGTTCTTC.

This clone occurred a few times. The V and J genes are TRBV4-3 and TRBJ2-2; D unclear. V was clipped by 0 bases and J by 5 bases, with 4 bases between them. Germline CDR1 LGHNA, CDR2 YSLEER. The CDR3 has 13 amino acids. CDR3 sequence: CASSQERTGELFF. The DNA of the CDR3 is TGCGCCAGCAGCCAAGAGAGAACCGGGGAGCTGTTTTTT.

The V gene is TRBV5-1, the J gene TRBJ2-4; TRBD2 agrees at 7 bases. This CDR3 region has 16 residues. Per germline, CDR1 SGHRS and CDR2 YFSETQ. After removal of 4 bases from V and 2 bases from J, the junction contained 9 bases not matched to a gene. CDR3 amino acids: CASSLGHGGTKNIQYF. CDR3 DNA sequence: TGCGCCAGCAGCCTCGGACACGGGGGGACCAAAAACATTCAGTACTTC.

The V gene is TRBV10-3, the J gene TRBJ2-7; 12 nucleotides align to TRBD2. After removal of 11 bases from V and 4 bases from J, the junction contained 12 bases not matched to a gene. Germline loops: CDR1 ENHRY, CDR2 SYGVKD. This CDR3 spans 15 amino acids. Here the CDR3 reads CAGSSGTSGSYEQYF. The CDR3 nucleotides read TGTGCCGGAAGCTCTGGGACTAGCGGGTCTTACGAGCAGTACTTC.

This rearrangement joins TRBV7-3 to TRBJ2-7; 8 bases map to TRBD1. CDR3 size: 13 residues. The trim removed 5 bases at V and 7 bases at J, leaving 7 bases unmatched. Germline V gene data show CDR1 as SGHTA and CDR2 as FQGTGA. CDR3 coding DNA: TGTGCCAGCAGCCTGGACAGGGCTCGGGAGCAGTACTTC. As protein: CASSLDRAREQYF.

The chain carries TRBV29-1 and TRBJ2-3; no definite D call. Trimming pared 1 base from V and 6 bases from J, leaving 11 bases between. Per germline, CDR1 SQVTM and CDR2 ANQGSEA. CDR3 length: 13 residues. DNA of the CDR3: TGCAGCGTTGAAGGGGCCGCGCCGGATACGCAGTATTTT. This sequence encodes CSVEGAAPDTQYF.

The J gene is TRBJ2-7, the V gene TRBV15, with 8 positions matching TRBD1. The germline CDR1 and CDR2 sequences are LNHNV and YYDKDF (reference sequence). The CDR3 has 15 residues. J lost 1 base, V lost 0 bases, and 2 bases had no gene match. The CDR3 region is CATSRDRGLSYEQYF. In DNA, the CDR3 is TGTGCCACCAGCAGAGACAGGGGGCTATCCTACGAGCAGTACTTC.

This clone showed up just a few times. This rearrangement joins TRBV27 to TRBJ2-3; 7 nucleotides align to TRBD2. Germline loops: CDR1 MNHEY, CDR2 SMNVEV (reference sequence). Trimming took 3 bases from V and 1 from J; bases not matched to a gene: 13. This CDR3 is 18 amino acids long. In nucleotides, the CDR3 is TGTGCCAGCAGTTTGTTGGGACTATCGGACACTCGCACAGATACGCAGTATTTT. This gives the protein CASSLLGLSDTRTDTQYF.

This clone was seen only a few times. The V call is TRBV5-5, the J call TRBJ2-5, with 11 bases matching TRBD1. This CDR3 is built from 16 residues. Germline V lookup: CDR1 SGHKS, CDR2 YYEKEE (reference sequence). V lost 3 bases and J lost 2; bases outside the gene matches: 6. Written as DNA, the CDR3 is TGTGCCAGCAGCTCCTATCGGGACAGGGGGCAAGAGACCCAGTACTTC. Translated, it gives CASSSYRDRGQETQYF.

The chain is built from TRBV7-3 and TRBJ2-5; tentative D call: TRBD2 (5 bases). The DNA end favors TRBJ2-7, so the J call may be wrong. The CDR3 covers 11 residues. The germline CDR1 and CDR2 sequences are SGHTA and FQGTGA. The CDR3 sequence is CASSWAGEQYF. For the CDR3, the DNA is TGTGCCAGCAGCTGGGCGGGCGAGCAGTACTTC.